This T cell receptor (beta chain) stems from a study of T cells in Graves' hyperthyroidism and ophthalmopathy. Study information: Initial diagnosis, before any treatment, was when peripheral blood was collected.

This clonotype was counted at least ten times. Its specificity is unknown. Pregnant or lactating patients were excluded, as were those with uncontrolled infection or other autoimmune disease. What was amplified from RNA transcripts were TCR beta CDR3 regions. During a first-round RT-PCR of the TCR CDR3, the HTBI primer set was used. From the multiplex PCR reads, TCRdb called clonotypes with MiXCR, one entry per CDR3 protein. Of about 92,000 distinct CDR3 sequences listed, roughly half are singletons. V was pared by 3 bases and J by 1 base, with 7 bases between. The CDR3 totals 13 residues. Germline assignment: CDR1 SGHVS and CDR2 FNYEAQ. Study-wide results and caveats: Through a model of 13 V-J features, ophthalmopathy was separated from stable hyperthyroidism. The majority of expanded thyroid clonotypes above 0.001 also appeared in blood.

The chain couples TRBV7-6 to TRBJ2-7; D is undetermined. The sequence derives from a woman in her thirties or forties with Graves' hyperthyroidism. Sequenced: blood. The CDR3, as DNA: TGTGCCAGCAGCTTGACGGCATCCTACGAGCAGTACTTC. Its protein is CASSLTASYEQYF.